This T cell receptor (beta chain) was observed in a study of T cells after posttransplantation cyclophosphamide. This CDR3 contains 15 residues. V gave up 3 bases and J gave up 2 bases; unmatched junction bases: 5. Germline assignment: CDR1 SGHDT and CDR2 YYEEEE. General study results and limits: After PTCy, TRB diversity resembled that of CNI/methotrexate controls. Blood and skin or GI T cell repertoires showed limited TRB overlap.

Generated by immunoSEQ multiplex PCR, the TCRdb table keeps only in-frame clones and is missing some. The data contain 3,500 to 4,000 clones, 68% of them singletons. On this clone: Its antigen is not known.

The specimen sequenced was memory CD8+ T cells sorted from blood. The origin of this receptor is a man aged 50 or older. V is TRBV5-6 and J is TRBJ1-5; 7 nucleotides align to TRBD1. CDR3 coding DNA: TGTGCCAGCAGCTCCACAGGGGCAGGCAATCAGCCCCAGCATTTT. It codes for CASSSTGAGNQPQHF. Combining the CDR3 with reference TRBV5-6 and TRBJ1-5 gives the whole variable domain DAGVTQSPTHLIKTRGQQVTLRCSPKSGHDTVSWYQQALGQGPQFIFQYYEEEERQRGNFPDRFSGHQFPNYSSELNVNALLLGDSALYLCASSSTGAGNQPQHFGDGTRLSIL.